This T cell receptor beta chain is from a study of cytomegalovirus exposure and HLA in healthy donors. Whole-study context: Samples from HLA-typed donors yielded about 86 million unique TCRs in an early data release.

Regarding the study as a whole: When analyzed later, a missense DCLRE1C variant was found to be linked to TCR beta V- and J-gene trimming.

This CDR3 contains 14 residues. Trimming removed 1 base from V and 3 bases from J, with 9 bases in between. CDR1 is SEHNR, CDR2 FQNEAQ, per germline (reference sequence). Healthy bone marrow donors made up the donor group. This clone has more than one count but fewer than ten. The antigen is unknown. PCR involved 60 Vbeta and 13 Jbeta primers. This table comes from immunoSEQ multiplex PCR, and its TCRdb copy is limited to in-frame clones, with some not included. This table holds some 130,000 clones, nearly 80% found once. Material for sequencing was PBMCs. The chain joins TRBV7-9 to TRBJ1-1; D not resolved. This clonotype was sampled from a man younger than 45 in good health and CMV-seronegative. CDR3 sequence (DNA): TGTGCCAGCAGCTTAGAACGGGGAGACACTGAAGCTTTCTTT. This translates into CASSLERGDTEAFF.